This T cell receptor beta chain is from a study of T cells in Graves' hyperthyroidism and ophthalmopathy. Study results and limitations: Most expanded thyroid clonotypes above 0.001 recurred in blood.

The germline V gene has CDR1 LNHNV and CDR2 YYDKDF (reference sequence). V dropped 0 bases and J dropped 6 bases, with 14 bases sitting between them. The length of the CDR3 is 15 residues. This clonotype was counted ten times or more. The target antigen is unknown. Amplification of TCR beta CDR3 regions was performed using RNA transcripts as template. RT-PCR in the first round (using the HTBI primer set) targeted the TCR CDR3. TCRdb redid the calling of the multiplex PCR reads with MiXCR, one entry per CDR3 protein. The profile shows hundreds of thousands of distinct CDR3 sequences, about 14% of them singletons.

The clonotype comes from a woman between 45 and 60 years old with Graves' ophthalmopathy. The sample comprised blood. The chain recombines TRBV15 with TRBJ2-5; the D gene is possibly TRBD2 (5 bases). The CDR3 reads CATSRESGNGKTQYF. CDR3 DNA: TGTGCCACCAGCAGAGAATCGGGGAATGGGAAGACCCAGTACTTC.